This entry describes one T cell receptor beta chain. The data belong to a study of CD8 T cells in Susac syndrome. In contrast to the negatively isolated CD8+ and CD4+ T cells, TEMRA cells were FACS-enriched. V lost 7 bases and J lost 0; bases outside the gene matches: 7. There are 16 residues in the CDR3. Random hexamers were used to reverse transcribe the RNA input (about 0.5 to 1 ug). The method of amplification for TCR beta CDR3 was immunoSEQ multiplex PCR, covering 54 Vbeta and 13 Jbeta. TCRdb fed the immunoSEQ multiplex PCR reads into MiXCR, producing one record per CDR3 protein. The sample yields more than 200,000 distinct CDR3 sequences, approximately 90% seen once.

This chain connects TRBV12-3 or TRBV12-4 to TRBJ2-1; 9 nucleotides line up with TRBD2. Input material: CD8+ T cells from PBMCs. This TCR was sampled from a human donor with multiple sclerosis. CDR3 amino acids: CASKPSGGSSYNEQFF. CDR3 nucleotide sequence: TGTGCCAGCAAACCGAGCGGGGGGAGCTCCTACAATGAGCAGTTCTTC.